This TCR beta chain was retrieved from a study of T cells in Graves' hyperthyroidism and ophthalmopathy. Researchers amplified the TCR beta CDR3 regions from RNA transcripts. During a first-round RT-PCR of the TCR CDR3, the HTBI primer set was used. In TCRdb, the multiplex PCR reads were re-called with MiXCR into one record per CDR3 protein. The sample includes hundreds of thousands of distinct CDR3 sequences, roughly 14% of them seen just once. This CDR3 has 13 amino acids. The V and J ends lost 7 bases and 4 bases, in that order; junction bases with no gene match: 6. CDR1 and CDR2 (germline): SQVTM, ANQGSEA. This clonotype showed up many times.

The material sequenced was blood. This sequence was found in a man aged 18-30 years with Graves' ophthalmopathy. The chain employs TRBV29-1 and TRBJ1-1; TRBD1 matches 10 bases. The CDR3 spells CSAGGQGITEAFF. CDR3 nucleotides: TGCAGCGCCGGGGGACAGGGGATCACTGAAGCTTTCTTT.